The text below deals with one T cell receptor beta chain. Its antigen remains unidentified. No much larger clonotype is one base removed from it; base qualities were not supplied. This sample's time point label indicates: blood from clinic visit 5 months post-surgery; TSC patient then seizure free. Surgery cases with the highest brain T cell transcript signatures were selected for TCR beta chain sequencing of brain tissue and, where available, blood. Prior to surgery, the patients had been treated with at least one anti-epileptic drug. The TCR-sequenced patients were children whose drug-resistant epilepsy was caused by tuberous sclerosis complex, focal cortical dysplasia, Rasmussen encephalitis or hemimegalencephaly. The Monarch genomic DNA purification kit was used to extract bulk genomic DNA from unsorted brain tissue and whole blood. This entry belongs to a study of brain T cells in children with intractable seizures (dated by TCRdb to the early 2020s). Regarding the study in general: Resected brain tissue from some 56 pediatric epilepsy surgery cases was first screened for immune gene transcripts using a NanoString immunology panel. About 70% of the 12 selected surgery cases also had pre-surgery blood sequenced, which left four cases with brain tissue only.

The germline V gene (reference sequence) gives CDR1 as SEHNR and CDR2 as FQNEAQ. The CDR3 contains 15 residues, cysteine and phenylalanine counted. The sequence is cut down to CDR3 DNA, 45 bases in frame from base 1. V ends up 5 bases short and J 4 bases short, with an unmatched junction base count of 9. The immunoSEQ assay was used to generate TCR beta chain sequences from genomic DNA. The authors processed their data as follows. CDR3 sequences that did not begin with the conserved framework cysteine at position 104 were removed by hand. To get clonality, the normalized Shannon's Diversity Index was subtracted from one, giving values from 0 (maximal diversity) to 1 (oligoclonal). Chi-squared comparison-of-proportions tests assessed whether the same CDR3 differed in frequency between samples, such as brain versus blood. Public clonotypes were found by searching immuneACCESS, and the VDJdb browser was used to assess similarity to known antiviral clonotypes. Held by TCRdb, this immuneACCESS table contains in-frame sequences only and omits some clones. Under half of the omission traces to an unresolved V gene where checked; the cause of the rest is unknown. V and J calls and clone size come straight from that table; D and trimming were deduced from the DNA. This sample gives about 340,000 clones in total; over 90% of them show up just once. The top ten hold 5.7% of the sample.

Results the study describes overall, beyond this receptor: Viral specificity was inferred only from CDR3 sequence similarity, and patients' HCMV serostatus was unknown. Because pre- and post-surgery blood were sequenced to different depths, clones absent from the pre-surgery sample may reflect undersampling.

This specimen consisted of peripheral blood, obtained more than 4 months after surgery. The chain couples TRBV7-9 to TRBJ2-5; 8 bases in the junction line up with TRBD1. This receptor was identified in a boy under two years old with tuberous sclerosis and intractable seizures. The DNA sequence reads TGTGCCAGCAGCAGAGGGACAGGACCCTCAGAGACCCAGTACTTC. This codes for CASSRGTGPSETQYF.